These T cell receptor beta chains were read from a single sample in a study of CD8+CD57+ T cells in acquired aplastic anemia. TCRdb re-called the reads with MiXCR, one entry per CDR3 protein. The table lists 150,000 to 200,000 distinct CDR3 sequences, over 60% of them singletons, with 46% in the top ten. Sequencing was carried out using sorted CD4+, CD8+, or CD8+CD57+ T cells (not recorded which) from PBMCs. Source of these receptors: a human donor with severe aplastic anemia or a healthy control (not recorded which). CDR3s include the opening cysteine and the closing phenylalanine or tryptophan. The D gene is left open where the match is weak. Clone size is shown for a subset of rows, as once, few, many or a class of expanded clone.

d_call j_call clone_size v_call cdr3_nt cdr3_aa
TRBD1 TRBJ2-1 few TRBV24-1 TGTGCCACCAGTGACCCGAGACAGGGGGCCATCAATGAGCAGTTCTTC CATSDPRQGAINEQFF
- TRBJ2-7 - TRBV10-3 TGTGCCATCAGTGAGCTGGGGGCCTACGAGCAGTACTTC CAISELGAYEQYF
- TRBJ1-2 once TRBV6-5 TGTGCCTGCAGTTCCCTCGACACCATCTATGGCTACACCTTC CACSSLDTIYGYTF
TRBD2 TRBJ2-2 - TRBV5-1 TGCGCCAGCAGCTTTAGCGGGGGGAACACCGGGGAGCTGTTTTTT CASSFSGGNTGELFF
- TRBJ1-1 - TRBV19 TGTGCCAGTTGTAGGCAGGGGATGAACACTGAAGCTTTCTTT CASCRQGMNTEAFF
- TRBJ1-1 - TRBV5-1 TGCGCCAGCAGCTTGGTGGGACTTCCGAACACTGAAGCTTTCTTT CASSLVGLPNTEAFF
- TRBJ2-5 - TRBV2 TGTGCCAGCAGTTTAAGAATGTGGAGGCAGTACTTC CASSLRMWRQYF
- TRBJ1-5 - TRBV2 TGTGCCAGCTGTTTACGGCCTTCGGGTCAGCCCCAGCATTTT CASCLRPSGQPQHF
- TRBJ1-4 once TRBV7-7 TGTGCCAGCAGCGACGGACCACAGGGTACAACTAATGAAAAACTGTTTTTT CASSDGPQGTTNEKLFF
- TRBJ2-3 - TRBV7-2 TGTGCCAGCAGCTTAGCTGGCGCGCCGAGAGATACGCAGTATTTT CASSLAGAPRDTQYF
TRBD2 TRBJ2-5 many TRBV4-3 TGCGCCAGCAGTCGTAGCGGGGGGGCCGGAGAGACCCAGTACTTC CASSRSGGAGETQYF
- TRBJ2-3 - TRBV19 TGTGCCAGTAGGACAGTCGCCACAGATACGCAGTATTTT CASRTVATDTQYF
TRBD1 TRBJ1-3 - TRBV7-2 TGTGCCAGCAGCTTGACAGGGGAGGGAAACACCATATATTTT CASSLTGEGNTIYF
TRBD1 TRBJ1-1 - TRBV2 TGTGCCAGCAGTGTGTTGTATAGGACAGGGGGCGATTCTGTTGAAGCTTTCTTT CASSVLYRTGGDSVEAFF
- TRBJ1-2 - TRBV29-1 TGCAGCACCCCCCAACAGGGATCGGAGGGCTACACCTTC CSTPQQGSEGYTF
- TRBJ1-3 - TRBV7-3 TGTGCCAGCAGCTTAGGGGGTTGGGACACCATATATTTT CASSLGGWDTIYF
- TRBJ2-5 once TRBV5-1 TGCGCCAGCACCGAGCCCGGTTACGAGACCCAGTACTTC CASTEPGYETQYF
- TRBJ2-5 - TRBV5-5 TGTGCCAGCAGCTTATCTGAAGACTTAGGTTGGACCCAGTACTTC CASSLSEDLGWTQYF
- TRBJ1-1 many TRBV29-1 TGCAGCGTTGACCCCATCGGGACGAACACTGAAGCTTTCTTT CSVDPIGTNTEAFF
- TRBJ1-2 - TRBV7-2 TGTGCCAGCAGCTTTCCGGGGTGGGGCGGCTACACCTTC CASSFPGWGGYTF
- TRBJ1-1 - TRBV27 TGTGCCAGCGCCCCGCCGGGTTGGAACACTGAAGCTTTCTTT CASAPPGWNTEAFF
TRBD2 TRBJ2-7 - TRBV20-1 TGCAGTGCTACCAGTCCGGGACTAGCGGGACCGACCTACGAGCAGTACTTC CSATSPGLAGPTYEQYF
TRBD1 TRBJ2-7 - TRBV7-3 TGTGCCAGCAGCCCCGGGACAGGGGGGTTTGACGAGCAGTACTTC CASSPGTGGFDEQYF
TRBD2 TRBJ2-7 - TRBV10-3 TGTGCCATCAGCGGGACTAGTGACCGGTACGAGCAGTACTTC CAISGTSDRYEQYF
- TRBJ1-6 - TRBV7-2 TGTGCCAGCAGCCAAGCCGGGATCCCAAGGGATTCACCCCTCCACTTT CASSQAGIPRDSPLHF
TRBD1 TRBJ1-1 - TRBV10-3 TGTGCCATCACCGCGACAGGGGGCGACACTGAAGCTTTCTTT CAITATGGDTEAFF
TRBD1 TRBJ2-7 - TRBV5-6 TGTGCCAGCAGCTTAGGTCGGACAGGGGGGGGCGAGCAGTACTTC CASSLGRTGGGEQYF
- TRBJ2-1 few TRBV15 TGTGCCACCAGCAGAGATGCGGACGTTTACAATGAGCAGTTCTTC CATSRDADVYNEQFF
- TRBJ2-1 many TRBV12-3/TRBV12-4 TGTGCCAGCAGTTTAGTAGTGACCCCCCATGAGCAGTTCTTC CASSLVVTPHEQFF
TRBD2 TRBJ2-7 once TRBV19 TGTGCCAGTAGTGCGGGACTAGCGGGAGCTCAGCTCGAGCAGTACTTC CASSAGLAGAQLEQYF
TRBD1 TRBJ2-7 many TRBV9 TGTGCCAGCAGCGTAGAAGGGACAGCCTCCTACGAGCAGTACTTC CASSVEGTASYEQYF
- TRBJ1-6 - TRBV19 TGTGCCAGTAGTATGGAGAGCTCCTATAATTCACCCCTCCACTTT CASSMESSYNSPLHF
- TRBJ1-2 - TRBV9 TGTGCCAGCAGCGTCGCCTTGCAGACACGCTATGGCTACACCTTC CASSVALQTRYGYTF
- TRBJ1-2 few TRBV6-1 TGTGCCAGCAGTGAATATGGCTACACCTTC CASSEYGYTF
- TRBJ2-7 - TRBV7-3 TGTGCCAGCTCGGCACAGAGGGGCTACGAGCAGTACTTC CASSAQRGYEQYF
TRBD2 TRBJ2-3 - TRBV20-1 TGCAGTTTAGCGGGGGGGCCGTCAGATACGCAGTATTTT CSLAGGPSDTQYF
- TRBJ2-2 many TRBV6-5 TGTGCCAGCAGTTACTCGATTTCCGGGGAGCTGTTTTTT CASSYSISGELFF
TRBD1 TRBJ2-7 few TRBV7-9 TGTGCCAGCAGCTCCGACAGGGCATCCTACGAGCAGTACTTC CASSSDRASYEQYF
- TRBJ1-5 many TRBV9 TGTGCCAGCAGCGTAATGGGCGGGGATCAGCCCCAGCATTTT CASSVMGGDQPQHF
- TRBJ2-7 few TRBV7-9 TGTGCCAGCAGCTGGACGGATCCATACGAGCAGTACTTC CASSWTDPYEQYF
- TRBJ1-4 once TRBV2 TGTGCCAGCGGGCCAACTAATGAAAAACTGTTTTTT CASGPTNEKLFF
- TRBJ2-6 - TRBV11-2 TGTGCCAGCAGCTTAGATAGTAGTACATCTGGGGCCAACGTCCTGACTTTC CASSLDSSTSGANVLTF